Reported below is one T cell receptor (beta chain). Its antigen is still unknown. Compared with germline, one end of the junction differs, possibly owing to a read error. The CDR3 covers 14 residues, taking in both the cysteine and the phenylalanine. This entry keeps only the CDR3 DNA: 42 bases, framed from base 1. CDR1 and CDR2, per the germline V gene, are KGHDR and SFDVKD. A history of other malignancies or of prior chemotherapy or radiotherapy was absent in all patients, and node-negative disease was shown on CT and PET/CT in all patients. At each of two time points, approximately 6.6 milliliters of peripheral venous blood were collected in EDTA tubes. Ficoll-Paque Plus density-gradient centrifugation was used to isolate PBMCs. Right after collection, samples were kept at -80 degrees C until analysis. Two rounds of multiplex PCR were used to amplify the TCR beta CDR3 region from genomic DNA. The first PCR round used primers specific to each TRBV and TRBJ gene, with sequences filed in Chinese patent CN105087789A. Universal primers were used in the second PCR round. The Roche High Pure PCR Template Preparation Kit was used to extract genomic DNA from frozen PBMCs. The libraries underwent paired-end sequencing with 151 bp reads on an Illumina HiSeq 3000. The paper's data handling went like this. CutAdapt was used to discard raw reads that did not contain the multiplex PCR primer sequences. High-quality paired reads were merged into contigs with PEAR. By aligning each contig to reference sequences, MiXCR assigned the TRB V, D and J gene segments to that contig. CDR3 sequences were clustered by base quality and sequence similarity to remove sequencing errors. Shannon entropy normalized by the natural log of productive TCR sequence number was used as the measure of diversity. To get clonality, Shannon entropy was divided by the natural log of the number of unique clonotypes, and that result was subtracted from one. The Youden index of ROC curves was used to select progression-free survival cut-offs for repertoire metrics, and analyses were performed in R 3.5.3. TCRdb reworked the public reads: Q25 trimming with fastp, MiXCR clone assembly, productive beta chains retained. Rows with a matching CDR3 protein are joined into one entry that keeps the most common DNA and genes. For this entry, the V and J calls and clone size follow TCRdb and not the study's own pipeline. The sample table holds some 23,000 distinct CDR3 sequences, of which about two fifths were seen once. Jointly, the top ten make up 20% to 25% of the sample.

The data derive from a study of prognosis after radiotherapy for stage I lung cancer (dated by TCRdb to about 2021). In terms of the full investigation: Between early 2018 and early 2019, under 20 patients with stage I NSCLC were enrolled in Nanjing, China. Some 14 of the patients were found to have newly diagnosed primary stage I lung tumors, and roughly 5 were living with oligometastatic NSCLC after surgical resection of the primary tumor. Every patient was regarded as medically inoperable, because of comorbidities in more than 10 cases and refusal of surgery in several cases. The cohort was made up of under 15 men and about 6 women, with a median age of nearly 75 years and an age range of roughly 50 to 95 years. On tumor histology, 11 to 12 patients had adenocarcinoma and about seven had squamous cell carcinoma. SBRT was given in 3 to 5 fractions with a biologically effective dose of at least 100 Gy, using image-guided IMRT or VMAT. SBRT was not combined with any concurrent therapy in any patient. Distant metastases were developed by four of the 19 patients after SBRT, at a median of 7 months, whereas no significant progression was observed in the other 15 patients. The study profiled peripheral blood TCR beta repertoires from stage I NSCLC patients before and after stereotactic body radiotherapy and related them to distant failure. A total of roughly 40 blood samples from approximately 20 patients were sequenced, with one sample obtained before and one obtained after SBRT for each patient.

Broad study findings and their caveats: None of the reported P values were adjusted for multiple comparisons. Tumor specificity of expanded TCR clones was not determined. The study was limited by its small cohort and short follow-up, and the findings require independent validation. Post-SBRT Shannon entropy and its change from baseline were lower in patients who developed distant metastases; baseline Shannon entropy was not associated with metastases. Unique TCR clone counts fell after SBRT (median approximately 10,000 before versus several thousand after; Wilcoxon paired P=0.011). TRBV and TRBJ usage frequencies reportedly differed by metastasis status, in two V genes at baseline and in nine V and two J genes after SBRT.

This clonotype originated in a donor of 50 years or more with non-small cell lung cancer. The sequencing here drew on PBMCs, taken before or after stereotactic body radiation therapy (not recorded which). The chain is made from TRBV24-1 and TRBJ2-7, with no reliable assignment of the D segment. DNA sequence: TGTGCCACCAGTGATTCAGTACTGTCCTACGATCAGTACTTC. Its translation reads: CATSDSVLSYDQYF.